These 28 T cell receptor beta chains were sequenced from one sample in a study of patients and donors after allogeneic stem cell transplantation. TCRdb ran MiXCR on the RT-PCR reads and lists one entry per CDR3 protein. The profile covers about a million distinct CDR3 sequences, with about 20% appearing a single time and about 6% taken by the ten largest. The material sequenced was blood, either unsorted or a sorted T cell fraction (not recorded which). The receptors were gathered from a human donor who was either an allogeneic HSCT recipient or a stem cell or donor lymphocyte infusion donor (not recorded which). It is not recorded whose cells these are; they may come from a transplant donor.

This rearrangement joins TRBV4-3 to TRBJ2-5, with TRBD2 as a possible D gene (6 bases). Germline CDR1 LGHNA, CDR2 YSLEER. The V end lost 5 bases, the J end lost 5 bases, and 18 bases lay between the germline ends. CDR3 length: 15 amino acids. The CDR3 DNA follows: TGCGCCAGCAGCTTAGAAAACGGGACTCCTGAGACCCAGTACTTC. Its protein is CASSLENGTPETQYF.

This clonotype was counted only a few times. J is TRBJ1-5 and V is TRBV20-1, with D tentatively TRBD1 (6 bases). The germline V and J ends were trimmed by 0 bases and 4 bases, with 13 bases remaining between them. This CDR3 is 15 amino acids long. The germline V gene encodes CDR1 DFQATT and CDR2 SNEGSKA (reference sequence). For the CDR3, the DNA is TGCAGTGCTAGAGATCCACAGGGTGATAATCAGCCCCAGCATTTT. As protein: CSARDPQGDNQPQHF.

This clonotype came up a few times. The chain uses TRBV25-1 and TRBJ1-1, with D possibly being TRBD1 (6 bases). The V end lost 5 bases, the J end lost 1 base, and 14 bases lay between the germline ends. Per germline, CDR1 MGHDK and CDR2 SYGVNS. This CDR3 comprises 15 residues. The CDR3 DNA follows: TGTGCCAGCAGTAAAAACAGGGATACGAACACTGAAGCTTTCTTT. Translated, it gives CASSKNRDTNTEAFF.

This clonotype showed up just a few times. The rearrangement uses TRBV12-3 or TRBV12-4 and TRBJ2-3, with no clear D. The CDR3 sequence is 12 residues long. The germline V and J ends were trimmed by 4 bases and 13 bases, with 15 bases remaining between them. Here the CDR3 DNA reads TGTGCCAGCAGTTCGAGATCATACTCGGAGTATTTT. Translated: CASSSRSYSEYF.

The rearrangement uses TRBV7-3 and TRBJ2-6, with D possibly TRBD1 on 5 matching bases. Germline lookup yields CDR1 SGHTA and CDR2 FQGTGA. The V end lost 5 bases, the J end lost 3 bases, and 8 bases lay between the germline ends. CDR3 length: 14 amino acids. The CDR3 loop reads CASSKGLGANVLTF. CDR3 DNA: TGTGCCAGCAGCAAGGGGCTTGGGGCCAACGTCCTGACTTTC.

The V gene is TRBV2, the J gene TRBJ2-1; 11 positions agree with TRBD2. Germline loops: CDR1 SNHLY, CDR2 FYNNEI. The CDR3 runs 15 residues. Trimming at V came to 6 bases and at J to 7 bases, leaving 8 bases not matched to a gene. CDR3 protein: CASRLSGGAGNEQFF. DNA of the CDR3: TGTGCCAGCAGACTTAGCGGGGGGGCCGGGAATGAGCAGTTCTTC.

The chain couples TRBV12-3 or TRBV12-4 to TRBJ1-5; 9 nucleotides line up with TRBD1. The CDR3 consists of 18 residues. V was clipped by 5 bases and J by 11 bases; unmatched bases: 22. The CDR3 is CASSIRAKGWGQGAAQHF. The CDR3 nucleotides read TGTGCCAGCAGTATACGAGCGAAGGGGTGGGGACAGGGCGCAGCCCAGCATTTT.

The chain uses TRBV5-4 and TRBJ2-5, with D perhaps TRBD1 (5 bases). V was cut by 0 bases and J by 9 bases, with 18 bases left in between. Germline-derived CDR1 and CDR2 are SGHNT and YYREEE (reference sequence). This CDR3 comprises 15 residues. CDR3 residues: CASSLVTDGPEAQYF. CDR3 DNA sequence: TGTGCCAGCAGCTTGGTGACAGACGGTCCCGAGGCCCAGTACTTC.

The V call is TRBV9, the J call TRBJ2-7; D possibly uses TRBD1 or TRBD2 (5 bases each). V was cut by 1 base and J by 2 bases, with 10 bases left in between. The germline V gene has CDR1 SGDLS and CDR2 YYNGEE. The CDR3 contains 14 residues. The chain's CDR3 is CASSVPRDPYEQYF. The CDR3 DNA reads as TGTGCCAGCAGCGTACCCAGGGACCCCTACGAGCAGTACTTC.

This clonotype showed up just a few times. The chain is built from TRBV24-1 and TRBJ1-4, with D perhaps matching TRBD1 (6 bases). The CDR3 is 13 amino acids. Per the germline V gene, CDR1 is KGHDR and CDR2 is SFDVKD. V was pared by 1 base and J by 8 bases, with 7 bases between. As DNA, the CDR3 is TGTGCCACCAGTGATTTCCAGGGGGAAAAACTGTTTTTT. This translates into CATSDFQGEKLFF.

In its sample, this clonotype was seen many times. V usage is TRBV12-3 or TRBV12-4 and J usage is TRBJ2-1; D perhaps matches TRBD2 (5 bases). V lost 3 bases, J lost 8 bases, and 17 bases lay in between. This CDR3 has 15 residues. CDR3 region: CASSFTRRFVHEQFF. The CDR3, as DNA: TGTGCCAGCAGTTTCACTAGAAGGTTCGTGCATGAGCAGTTCTTC.

This clonotype was detected many times. The genes are TRBV5-1 and TRBJ1-2, with D possibly TRBD1 on 5 matching bases. This CDR3 region has 15 residues. From germline, CDR1 is SGHRS and CDR2 YFSETQ. V lost 0 bases and J 1 base, leaving 10 bases between the germline ends. The CDR3 region has the DNA TGCGCCAGCAGCTTGGATACAGGACTTAACTATGGCTACACCTTC. Translation gives CASSLDTGLNYGYTF.

This chain connects TRBV5-6 to TRBJ1-6; perhaps TRBD1 as D (5 bases). The CDR3 runs to 15 residues. Germline V CDR1 and CDR2: SGHDT, YYEEEE. V dropped 1 base and J dropped 5 bases, with 10 bases sitting between them. This CDR3 is CASSLQGLNNSPLHF. The DNA of the CDR3 is TGTGCCAGCAGCTTGCAGGGACTCAATAATTCACCCCTCCACTTT.

V usage is TRBV11-2 and J usage is TRBJ2-1, with TRBD2 matching over 13 bases. The CDR3 extends over 20 amino acids. V shed 4 bases, J shed 1 base, and the junction held 13 bases outside the gene matches. The V gene's germline CDR1 is SGHAT and CDR2 FQNNGV. The CDR3 sequence is CASSSGQRTSGSYSYNEQFF. The CDR3 DNA follows: TGTGCCAGCAGCTCGGGACAGAGGACTAGCGGGAGTTATTCCTACAATGAGCAGTTCTTC.

The J gene is TRBJ2-5, the V gene TRBV12-3 or TRBV12-4; tentative D call: TRBD2 (5 bases). Trimming pared 0 bases from V and 9 bases from J, leaving 20 bases between. CDR3 length: 16 amino acids. The CDR3 sequence: CASSLASGVGKGAQYF. DNA of the CDR3: TGTGCCAGCAGTTTAGCGTCTGGCGTCGGGAAGGGCGCCCAGTACTTC.

The V and J genes are TRBV3-1 and TRBJ2-5, with D unclear. CDR1 and CDR2 (germline): LGHDT, YNNKEL (reference sequence). V gave up 0 bases and J gave up 3 bases, with 5 bases separating them. This CDR3 is built from 13 residues. CDR3 bases: TGTGCCAGCAGCCAAGAATCCGAAGAGACCCAGTACTTC. Translated: CASSQESEETQYF.

This clonotype has a handful of counts. This chain joins TRBV11-2 and TRBJ2-1; 11 bases line up with TRBD2. The CDR3 is 14 residues long. The junction had 5 bases not matched to a gene; V was cut back by 6 bases and J by 7 bases. Germline CDR1 and CDR2: SGHAT and FQNNGV. The CDR3 region has the DNA TGTGCCAGCAGGTCGACTAGCGGGACAAATGAGCAGTTCTTC. It encodes CASRSTSGTNEQFF.

The gene calls are TRBV3-1 and TRBJ2-1, with D unresolved. Looked up from germline, CDR1 is LGHDT and CDR2 is YNNKEL (reference sequence). Trimming took off 3 bases at V and 9 bases at J, with 15 bases between the two ends. This CDR3 is 14 amino acids long. This CDR3 is CASSQPSLVGEQFF. The CDR3 region has the DNA TGTGCCAGCAGCCAGCCCTCCCTAGTGGGTGAGCAGTTCTTC.

V usage is TRBV18 and J usage is TRBJ2-5; D gene ambiguous. Trimming left V 4 bases short and J 1 base short, with 10 bases between. CDR3 length: 14 amino acids. Per the germline V gene, CDR1 is KGHSH and CDR2 is LQKENI. The CDR3 DNA sequence: TGTGCCAGCTCACGTGGACGGTTCCAAGAGACCCAGTACTTC. As protein: CASSRGRFQETQYF.

This clonotype was found a few times. In nucleotides, the CDR3 is TGCAGTGCTAGAGATGGCAGGTCGAACGAGCAGTACTTC. Its protein is CSARDGRSNEQYF. V usage is TRBV20-1 and J usage is TRBJ2-7, with D unresolved. This CDR3 spans 13 amino acids. The germline V gene has CDR1 DFQATT and CDR2 SNEGSKA (reference sequence). The ends were cut back, 0 bases at V and 5 bases at J, with 11 bases in the middle.

The chain combines TRBV20-1 with TRBJ1-6, with D unclear. CDR3 length: 14 amino acids. CDR1 is DFQATT and CDR2 is SNEGSKA in the germline V gene (reference sequence). Trimming shortened V by 2 bases and J by 5 bases, and 10 bases separated the two germline ends. The CDR3 here is CSARMAGNNSPLHF. CDR3 in DNA: TGCAGTGCTAGAATGGCCGGTAATAATTCACCCCTCCACTTT.

This clonotype was found a few times. CDR3 coding DNA: TGTGCCAGCAGTTTAGCCGGACAGGGGGCGAGAGAGACCCAGTACTTC. It translates to CASSLAGQGARETQYF. The rearrangement joins TRBV12-3 or TRBV12-4 to TRBJ2-5, with 11 positions matching TRBD1. The CDR3 runs 16 residues. The junction had 4 bases not matched to a gene; V was cut back by 0 bases and J by 4 bases.

There are many counts of this clonotype. The chain uses TRBV5-5 and TRBJ1-2, with a tentative D call TRBD1 (6 bases). The germline V and J ends were trimmed by 2 bases and 2 bases, with 10 bases remaining between them. CDR3 length equals 14 residues. Germline CDR1 is SGHKS and CDR2 is YYEKEE (reference sequence). Here the CDR3 reads CASSFDRKNYGYTF. For the CDR3, the DNA is TGTGCCAGCAGCTTTGACAGGAAGAACTATGGCTACACCTTC.

The gene calls are TRBV7-6 and TRBJ2-1; 9 bases agree with TRBD1. V shed 5 bases, J shed 4 bases, and the junction held 9 bases outside the gene matches. This CDR3 has 16 residues. Per germline, CDR1 SGHVS and CDR2 FNYEAQ. CDR3 amino acids: CASSKIQGAAYNEQFF. In nucleotides, the CDR3 is TGTGCCAGCAGCAAGATACAGGGGGCCGCTTACAATGAGCAGTTCTTC.

The rearrangement links TRBV10-3 to TRBJ2-5; maybe TRBD2 (6 bases). The V gene lost 10 bases and the J gene lost 2 bases, with 14 bases spanning the gap. The germline CDR1 and CDR2 sequences are ENHRY and SYGVKD. CDR3 length: 13 residues. The CDR3, as DNA: TGTGCCACGCAAATAGCGGTTCAAGAGACCCAGTACTTC. Protein product: CATQIAVQETQYF.

This clonotype has a count of ten or more. The chain has TRBV12-3 or TRBV12-4 and TRBJ1-2, with D perhaps matching TRBD1 (6 bases). Trimming left V 3 bases short and J 1 base short, with 9 bases between. This CDR3 has 14 residues. The CDR3 DNA reads as TGTGCCAGCAGTTTGAGGACAGTTAACTATGGCTACACCTTC. This sequence encodes CASSLRTVNYGYTF.

The chain recombines TRBV25-1 with TRBJ1-2; D gene ambiguous. Per the germline V gene, CDR1 is MGHDK and CDR2 is SYGVNS. V lost 3 bases and J lost 3, with 11 bases in between. This CDR3 is 14 amino acids long. For the CDR3, the DNA is TGTGCCAGCAGTGAGTTCAGTTTGGACTATGGCTACACCTTC. It translates to CASSEFSLDYGYTF.

The CDR3 nucleotides are TGTGCCAGCAGCTTAACCGGGATTGGAGATACGCAGTATTTT. Translation gives CASSLTGIGDTQYF. This sequence joins TRBV7-9 and TRBJ2-3, with TRBD2 as a possible D gene (5 bases). This CDR3 is built from 14 residues. Trimming stripped 2 bases from V and 5 bases from J, with 11 bases between. Germline V gene data show CDR1 as SEHNR and CDR2 as FQNEAQ (reference sequence).